This T cell receptor beta chain was captured by sequencing in a study of Graves' ophthalmopathy and Graves' hyperthyroidism. Study-level results: Blood also harbored most expanded thyroid clonotypes above 0.001 frequency.

The CDR3 is 16 amino acids. V dropped 3 bases and J dropped 4; count of bases not matched to a gene: 12. Germline V CDR1 and CDR2: SGHRS, YFSETQ. Amplification of the TCR beta CDR3 regions used RNA transcripts (as template). RT-PCR was first run with HTBI primers, then multiplex PCR in a second round. MiXCR, applied by TCRdb to the multiplex PCR reads, yields one record per CDR3 protein. The data contain 1 million to 1.3 million distinct CDR3 sequences, 35% to 45% of them singletons. This clonotype was seen repeatedly, ten times or more. Its antigen is currently unknown. Sequenced: peripheral blood or thyroid tissue (not recorded which). This sequence originates from an adult man with Graves' hyperthyroidism. The V and J genes are TRBV5-1 and TRBJ2-5, with TRBD2 identical over 7 bases. This CDR3 reads CASSYYAGTTIETQYF. The CDR3 DNA sequence: TGCGCCAGCAGCTATTACGCCGGGACTACGATAGAGACCCAGTACTTC. Full variable domain (rest looked up from reference TRBV5-1 and TRBJ2-5): KAGVTQTPRYLIKTRGQQVTLSCSPISGHRSVSWYQQTPGQGLQFLFEYFSETQRNKGNFPGRFSGRQFSNSRSEMNVSTLELGDSALYLCASSYYAGTTIETQYFGPGTRLLVL.